The 30 T cell receptor beta chains in this list originate from one sample, sequenced in a study of PD-L1 blockade in urothelial cancer. Time point in this sample: pretreatment peripheral blood. Assay used: immunoSEQ multiplex PCR; TCRdb lists only in-frame clones, some missing. Of around 50,000 clones in the sample, approximately 80% were seen once. Source: PBMCs, taken around atezolizumab (anti-PD-L1) treatment. The receptor source for this set is a man in his forties or fifties with urothelial cancer.

The V call is TRBV29-1, the J call TRBJ1-3; 10 nucleotides line up with TRBD1. The CDR3 runs 15 residues. V gave up 4 bases and J gave up 0 bases; unmatched junction bases: 3. Germline loops: CDR1 SQVTM, CDR2 ANQGSEA. CDR3 amino acids: CSVGGTGASGNTIYF. CDR3 nucleotides: TGCAGCGTTGGGGGGACAGGGGCCTCTGGAAACACCATATATTTT. Together with reference TRBV29-1 and TRBJ1-3, the CDR3 gives the full variable domain: SAVISQKPSRDICQRGTSLTIQCQVDSQVTMMFWYRQQPGQSLTLIATANQGSEATYESGFVIDKFPISRPNLTFSTLTVSNMSPEDSSIYLCSVGGTGASGNTIYFGEGSWLTVV.

V gene TRBV28 combines with J gene TRBJ1-5, with TRBD1 identical over 10 bases. Germline V gives CDR1 MDHEN, CDR2 SYDVKM. The CDR3 is 15 residues long. V lost 8 bases to trimming and J lost 2 bases; unmatched junction nucleotides: 6. The CDR3 DNA reads as TGTGCCAGCGGAGAGACAGGGGGCGGCAATCAGCCCCAGCATTTT. As protein: CASGETGGGNQPQHF.

This clone was picked up one time. The chain joins TRBV10-2 to TRBJ1-5; 11 nucleotides align to TRBD1. The J segment lost 0 bases and the V segment lost 6 bases, leaving 7 bases of the junction unmatched. CDR1 and CDR2 from the germline V gene are WSHSY and SAAADI. This CDR3 comprises 17 residues. CDR3 coding DNA: TGCGCCAGCAGCGCCGGGACAGGGGGGATTAGCAATCAGCCCCAGCATTTT. It encodes CASSAGTGGISNQPQHF.

The V and J genes are TRBV6-6 and TRBJ1-5; 9 bases map to TRBD1. This CDR3 comprises 15 residues. Losses at the gene ends were 0 bases for V and 6 bases for J; bases not matched to a gene: 3. Germline assignment: CDR1 MNHNY and CDR2 SVGAGI (reference sequence). The CDR3 nucleotides are TGTGCCAGCAGTTACTCGGGACAGGGTAGTCAGCCCCAGCATTTT. It translates to CASSYSGQGSQPQHF.

This clone was seen repeatedly, ten times or more. The sample holds other DNA sequences that translate to the same CDR3. The V gene is TRBV27, the J gene TRBJ2-2; D ambiguous. This CDR3 spans 13 amino acids. Trimming removed 2 bases at V and 3 bases at J, with 4 bases between. Germline V gene sequence: CDR1 MNHEY, CDR2 SMNVEV (reference sequence). The DNA for the CDR3 is TGTGCCAGCAGTTTACCGTACACCGGGGAGCTGTTTTTT. This encodes CASSLPYTGELFF.

J is TRBJ2-5 and V is TRBV2, with D perhaps matching TRBD1 (9 bases). Trimming left V 9 bases short and J 5 bases short, with 25 bases between. The CDR3 is 16 residues long. The V gene's germline CDR1 is SNHLY and CDR2 FYNNEI. CDR3 protein: CASRRGAQGAGETQYF. The DNA of the CDR3 is TGTGCCAGTCGGCGGGGGGCACAGGGGGCGGGCGAGACCCAGTACTTC. Full variable domain (rest looked up from reference TRBV2 and TRBJ2-5): EPEVTQTPSHQVTQMGQEVILRCVPISNHLYFYWYRQILGQKVEFLVSFYNNEISEKSEIFDDQFSVERPDGSNFTLKIRSTKLEDSAMYFCASRRGAQGAGETQYFGPGTRLLVL.

Here the CDR3 DNA reads TGTGCCAGCAGCCTCCACGGGGGGTCAGGAAACACCATATATTTT. Its protein product is CASSLHGGSGNTIYF. This rearrangement joins TRBV7-3 to TRBJ1-3; D might be TRBD1 (5 bases). This CDR3 comprises 15 residues. V dropped 5 bases and J dropped 4 bases, with 15 bases sitting between them. Germline loops: CDR1 SGHTA, CDR2 FQGTGA.

The chain is built from TRBV30 and TRBJ2-3; TRBD2 matches 12 bases. Germline assignment: CDR1 GTSNPN and CDR2 SVGIG (reference sequence). This CDR3 spans 15 amino acids. With 4 bases clipped from V and 3 bases from J, the junction kept 5 bases outside the gene matches. The CDR3 sequence: CAWTNGLAGTDTQYF. The CDR3 region has the DNA TGTGCCTGGACTAACGGACTAGCGGGAACAGATACGCAGTATTTT. Together with reference TRBV30 and TRBJ2-3, the CDR3 gives the full variable domain: SQTIHQWPATLVQPVGSPLSLECTVEGTSNPNLYWYRQAAGRGLQLLFYSVGIGQISSEVPQNLSASRPQDRQFILSSKKLLLSDSGFYLCAWTNGLAGTDTQYFGPGTRLTVL.

This clone has just a few counts. V and J are TRBV5-4 and TRBJ1-1; TRBD1 might be the D (6 bases). The CDR3 length is 14 residues. V gave up 4 bases and J gave up 0 bases, with 10 bases separating them. The V gene's germline CDR1 is SGHNT and CDR2 YYREEE (reference sequence). The CDR3 sequence is CASSDRILNTEAFF. The DNA of the CDR3 is TGTGCCAGCAGCGACAGGATCCTGAACACTGAAGCTTTCTTT. The full variable domain, its missing parts supplied by reference TRBV5-4 and TRBJ1-1, is ETGVTQSPTHLIKTRGQQVTLRCSSQSGHNTVSWYQQALGQGPQFIFQYYREEENGRGNFPPRFSGLQFPNYSSELNVNALELDDSALYLCASSDRILNTEAFFGQGTRLTVV.

The gene calls are TRBV27 and TRBJ1-1; D is uncertain. Germline-derived CDR1 and CDR2 are MNHEY and SMNVEV (reference sequence). There are 13 residues in the CDR3. V shed 6 bases and J shed 3 bases, with 11 bases lying between them. The CDR3 DNA reads TGTGCCAGCAGGGGCGCAGGCCACACTGAAGCTTTCTTT. Encoded protein: CASRGAGHTEAFF.

The chain uses TRBV5-4 and TRBJ2-6; D is uncertain. V gave up 4 bases and J gave up 1 base, with 3 bases separating them. Germline V lookup: CDR1 SGHNT, CDR2 YYREEE (reference sequence). This CDR3 is built from 13 residues. DNA of the CDR3: TGTGCCAGCAGCCCATCTGGGGCCAACGTCCTGACTTTC. Protein product: CASSPSGANVLTF.

The V and J genes are TRBV7-3 and TRBJ1-3, with 7 bases lining up with TRBD1. There are 16 residues in the CDR3. V shed 0 bases and J 0 bases; nucleotides not matched to a gene: 2. Looked up from germline, CDR1 is SGHTA and CDR2 is FQGTGA. CDR3 DNA sequence: TGTGCCAGCAGCTTAACGGGACAGAGCTCTGGAAACACCATATATTTT. Translated: CASSLTGQSSGNTIYF.

The chain links TRBV6-4 to TRBJ1-1, with D possibly TRBD1 on 6 matching bases. This CDR3 has 13 residues. The germline CDR1 and CDR2 sequences are MRHNA and SNTAGT. Trimming took 6 bases from V and 6 from J, leaving 14 bases between them. The CDR3 bases are TGTGCCAGCAGACAGGGTATAGGCGCTGAAGCTTTCTTT. Encoded protein: CASRQGIGAEAFF.

V gene TRBV5-5 combines with J gene TRBJ2-7; unclear D gene. CDR3 length: 15 residues. In germline, CDR1 is SGHKS, CDR2 YYEKEE (reference sequence). V gave up 0 bases and J gave up 2 bases, with 12 bases separating them. The CDR3 here is CASSLAPTSTYEQYF. In DNA form, the CDR3 reads TGTGCCAGCAGCTTGGCTCCGACAAGCACCTACGAGCAGTACTTC.

The chain joins TRBV7-2 to TRBJ2-5; TRBD2 matches at 13 bases. The trim removed 3 bases at V and 5 bases at J, leaving 9 bases unmatched. Germline V gene sequence: CDR1 SGHTA, CDR2 FQGNSA. CDR3 length: 17 residues. This CDR3 is CASSFRKLAGGPETQYF. The CDR3 DNA reads as TGTGCCAGCAGCTTCCGTAAACTAGCGGGAGGGCCGGAGACCCAGTACTTC.

The chain has TRBV7-9 and TRBJ1-6; the D gene is possibly TRBD1 (5 bases). V was shortened by 3 bases and J by 6 bases, with 9 bases between the two germline ends. This CDR3 region has 14 residues. CDR1 SEHNR and CDR2 FQNEAQ come from the germline V gene (reference sequence). The CDR3 DNA is TGTGCCAGCAGCTTCCAGGGTAGTAATTCACCCCTCCACTTT. It codes for CASSFQGSNSPLHF.

CDR3 nucleotides: TGCAGCGTTGAAGAGGGAGGATCCTACGAGCAGTACTTC. It specifies CSVEEGGSYEQYF. The chain links TRBV29-1 to TRBJ2-7; maybe TRBD2 (6 bases). This CDR3 region has 13 residues. In germline, CDR1 is SQVTM, CDR2 ANQGSEA. V lost 0 bases to trimming and J lost 1 base, with 7 bases between them.

There are a few counts of this clone. The chain combines TRBV18 with TRBJ2-2; 7 bases map to TRBD1. Trimming took 4 bases from V and 3 from J; bases not matched to a gene: 5. Germline CDR1 and CDR2: KGHSH and LQKENI. There are 15 residues in the CDR3. The CDR3 region is CASSRRDRDTGELFF. Written as DNA, the CDR3 is TGTGCCAGCTCACGTCGGGACAGAGACACCGGGGAGCTGTTTTTT. The complete variable domain, with remaining parts taken from reference TRBV18 and TRBJ2-2, reads NAGVMQNPRHLVRRRGQEARLRCSPMKGHSHVYWYRQLPEEGLKFMVYLQKENIIDESGMPKERFSAEFPKEGPSILRIQQVVRGDSAAYFCASSRRDRDTGELFFGEGSRLTVL.

The V gene is TRBV29-1, the J gene TRBJ2-7, with 7 positions matching TRBD1. With V trimmed by 5 bases and J by 2 bases, 3 bases remained unmatched. This CDR3 is 12 amino acids long. CDR1 and CDR2 (germline): SQVTM, ANQGSEA. This CDR3 is CSVSTGAYEQYF. The CDR3 coding sequence is TGCAGCGTTTCTACAGGGGCCTACGAGCAGTACTTC.

This clone has a count of ten or more. The J gene is TRBJ1-3, the V gene TRBV7-9; the D is unclear. The germline V gene has CDR1 SEHNR and CDR2 FQNEAQ (reference sequence). The CDR3 is 13 residues long. V was cut by 5 bases and J by 0 bases, with 5 bases left in between. The CDR3 DNA sequence: TGTGCCAGCAGCCCCTCCTCTGGAAACACCATATATTTT. Protein sequence: CASSPSSGNTIYF.

The chain combines TRBV6-4 with TRBJ2-2; D is possibly TRBD2 (7 bases). This CDR3 is built from 18 residues. Between the trimmed V and J ends, which lost 5 bases and 1 base, there was a span of 20 bases. CDR1 and CDR2 from the germline V gene are MRHNA and SNTAGT. The CDR3 spells CASSSGGPVNLNTGELFF. The CDR3 region has the DNA TGTGCCAGCAGTTCCGGGGGGCCAGTAAACTTGAACACCGGGGAGCTGTTTTTT.

This clone was observed a few times. The J gene is TRBJ2-7, the V gene TRBV5-1, with D perhaps matching TRBD1 (6 bases). This CDR3 has 13 residues. CDR1 and CDR2 (germline): SGHRS, YFSETQ. Trimming shortened V by 7 bases and J by 0 bases, and 11 bases separated the two germline ends. CDR3 bases: TGCGCCAGCCGGGACACCACCTCCTACGAGCAGTACTTC. Protein: CASRDTTSYEQYF.

This clone has just a few counts. The chain combines TRBV5-4 with TRBJ1-2; possible D gene TRBD1, 6 bases. Germline V CDR1 and CDR2: SGHNT, YYREEE (reference sequence). V gave up 4 bases and J gave up 4 bases, with 23 bases separating them. This CDR3 has 17 residues. The CDR3 spells CASSPHPGGGEGYGYTF. Written as DNA, the CDR3 is TGTGCCAGCAGCCCGCACCCCGGGGGGGGCGAGGGCTATGGCTACACCTTC.

The V and J genes are TRBV21-1 and TRBJ2-1; the table's TRBD2 call for D was not verified on the DNA. TRBV21-1 is deemed a pseudogene. The CDR3 has 18 amino acids. Written as DNA, the CDR3 is TGTGCCAGCAGCAAAAAGAGGCTGGAGGGTCCCTTCTACAATGAGCAGTTCTTC. Residues: CASSKKRLEGPFYNEQFF.

This clone was counted a single time. The chain carries TRBV10-2 and TRBJ2-1; 7 nucleotides match TRBD2. CDR1 and CDR2 (germline): WSHSY, SAAADI. The length of the CDR3 is 17 residues. Germline trimming cut 0 bases from V and 15 bases from J; bases unmatched to any gene: 20. CDR3 DNA: TGCGCCAGCAGTGAGTCGAGTCTAGCGGCCCCCGGCCCCTCCGGGTTCTTC. This codes for CASSESSLAAPGPSGFF.

The V gene is TRBV28, the J gene TRBJ1-2, with D perhaps matching TRBD1 (6 bases). V shed 7 bases and J shed 4 bases, with 16 bases lying between them. CDR3 length: 14 amino acids. Germline V lookup: CDR1 MDHEN, CDR2 SYDVKM. The CDR3: CASKNRDRGYGYTF. The DNA for the CDR3 is TGTGCCAGCAAGAACAGGGACCGCGGCTATGGCTACACCTTC.

The chain recombines TRBV7-9 with TRBJ2-7, with TRBD2 matching over 8 bases. This CDR3 is 17 amino acids long. V dropped 1 base and J dropped 0; count of bases not matched to a gene: 8. CDR1 is SEHNR, CDR2 FQNEAQ, per germline (reference sequence). CDR3 sequence: CASSLGGGSGTSYEQYF. The CDR3 DNA follows: TGTGCCAGCAGCTTAGGAGGCGGTAGCGGGACCTCCTACGAGCAGTACTTC.

This sequence joins TRBV7-2 and TRBJ1-5; 9 bases match TRBD1. V dropped 1 base and J dropped 3; count of bases not matched to a gene: 10. CDR1 is SGHTA, CDR2 FQGNSA, per germline. There are 18 residues in the CDR3. The CDR3 reads CASSLVGTGWGVNQPQHF. The CDR3 DNA sequence: TGTGCCAGCAGCTTAGTAGGGACAGGGTGGGGGGTCAATCAGCCCCAGCATTTT. Combining the CDR3 with reference TRBV7-2 and TRBJ1-5 gives the whole variable domain GAGVSQSPSNKVTEKGKDVELRCDPISGHTALYWYRQSLGQGLEFLIYFQGNSAPDKSGLPSDRFSAERTGGSVSTLTIQRTQQEDSAVYLCASSLVGTGWGVNQPQHFGDGTRLSIL.

This rearrangement joins TRBV13 to TRBJ1-1; D may be TRBD1 (5 bases). Trimming left V 1 base short and J 1 base short, with 13 bases between. The CDR3 sequence is 16 residues long. Per the germline V gene, CDR1 is PRHDT and CDR2 is FYEKMQ (reference sequence). The CDR3 region has the DNA TGTGCCAGCAGCTTAGTGGGGGGTAGGTGGAACACTGAAGCTTTCTTT. Protein product: CASSLVGGRWNTEAFF.

The J gene is TRBJ1-6, the V gene TRBV5-1; 7 nucleotides align to TRBD1. Trimming cost V 5 bases and J 5 bases; bases outside gene matches: 7. This CDR3 contains 15 residues. Germline V lookup: CDR1 SGHRS, CDR2 YFSETQ. CDR3 bases: TGCGCCAGCAGGACCGGACAGGTTAATAATTCACCCCTCCACTTT. This gives the protein CASRTGQVNNSPLHF.